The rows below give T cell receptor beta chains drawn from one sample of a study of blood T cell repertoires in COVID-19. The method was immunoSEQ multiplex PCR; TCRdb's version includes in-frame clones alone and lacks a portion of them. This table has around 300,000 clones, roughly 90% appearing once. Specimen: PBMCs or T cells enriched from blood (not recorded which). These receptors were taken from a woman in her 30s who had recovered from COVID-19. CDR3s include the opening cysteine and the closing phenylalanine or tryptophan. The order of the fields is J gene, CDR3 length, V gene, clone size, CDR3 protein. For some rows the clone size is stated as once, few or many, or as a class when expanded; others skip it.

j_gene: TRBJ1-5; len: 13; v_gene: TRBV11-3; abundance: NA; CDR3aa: CASSVYSNQPQHF
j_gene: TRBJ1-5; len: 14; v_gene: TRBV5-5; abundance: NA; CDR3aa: CASSLGVPREPQHF
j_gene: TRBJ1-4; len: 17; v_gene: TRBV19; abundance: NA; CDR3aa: CASSNLGQLATNEKLFF
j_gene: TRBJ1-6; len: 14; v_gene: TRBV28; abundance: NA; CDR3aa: CASHPRSYNSPLHF
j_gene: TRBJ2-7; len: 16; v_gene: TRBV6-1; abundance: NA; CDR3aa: CASSGRLAGTSYEQYF
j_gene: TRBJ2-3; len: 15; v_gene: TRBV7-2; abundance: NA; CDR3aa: CASSYLDSYTDTQYF
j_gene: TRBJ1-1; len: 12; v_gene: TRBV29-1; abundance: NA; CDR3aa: CSVRQASTEAFF
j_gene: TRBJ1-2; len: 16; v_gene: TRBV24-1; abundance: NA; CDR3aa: CATSDSRWVSGYGYTF
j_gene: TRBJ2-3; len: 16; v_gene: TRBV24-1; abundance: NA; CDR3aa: CATSDPRDLSTDTQYF
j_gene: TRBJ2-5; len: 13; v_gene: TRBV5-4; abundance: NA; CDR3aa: CASSSGSQETQYF
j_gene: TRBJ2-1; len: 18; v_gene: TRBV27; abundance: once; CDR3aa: CASSREGLAGQNHNEQFF
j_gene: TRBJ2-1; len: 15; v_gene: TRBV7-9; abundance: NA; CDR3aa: CASSLELAGDNEQFF
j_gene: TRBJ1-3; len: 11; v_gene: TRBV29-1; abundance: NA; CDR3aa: CSGGLGNTIYF
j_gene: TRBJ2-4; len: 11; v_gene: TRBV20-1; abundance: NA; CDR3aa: CSARVGDIQYF
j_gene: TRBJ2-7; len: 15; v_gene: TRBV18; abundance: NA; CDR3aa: CASSPSRDRAHEQYF
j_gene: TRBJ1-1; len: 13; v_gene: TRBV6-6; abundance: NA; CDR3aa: CASSYDRYTEAFF
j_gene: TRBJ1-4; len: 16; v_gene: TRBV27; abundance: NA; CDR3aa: CASSSQGAGPNEKLFF
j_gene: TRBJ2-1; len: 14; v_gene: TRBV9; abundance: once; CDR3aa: CASSVEGLANEQFF
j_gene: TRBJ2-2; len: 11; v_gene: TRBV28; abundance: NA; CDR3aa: CASSLNGELFF
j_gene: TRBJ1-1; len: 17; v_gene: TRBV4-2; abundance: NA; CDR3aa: CASSQAISGHRGFEAFF
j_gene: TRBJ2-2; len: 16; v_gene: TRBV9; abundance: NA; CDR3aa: CASSPSGRINTGELFF
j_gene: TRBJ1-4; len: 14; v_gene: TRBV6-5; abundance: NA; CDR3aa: CASSYSFLQETLFF
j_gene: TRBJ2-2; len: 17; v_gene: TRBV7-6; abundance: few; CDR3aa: CASSLPPGGPNTGELFF
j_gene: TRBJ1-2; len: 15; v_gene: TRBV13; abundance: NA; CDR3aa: CASSLTREYWRGYTF
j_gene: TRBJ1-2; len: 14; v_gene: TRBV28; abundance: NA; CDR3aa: CASSLFPRDYGYTF
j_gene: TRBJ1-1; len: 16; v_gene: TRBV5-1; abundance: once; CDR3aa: CASSWGGQGVNTEAFF
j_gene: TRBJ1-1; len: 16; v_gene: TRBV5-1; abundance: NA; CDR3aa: CASSLIGSGGLTEAFF
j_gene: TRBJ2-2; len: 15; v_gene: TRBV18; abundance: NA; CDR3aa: CASSQGQGATGELFF
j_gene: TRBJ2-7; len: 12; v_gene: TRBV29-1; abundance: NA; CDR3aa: CSVPGPRDEQYF
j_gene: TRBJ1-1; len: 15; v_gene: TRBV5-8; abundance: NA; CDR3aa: CASSFLVQKNTEAFF
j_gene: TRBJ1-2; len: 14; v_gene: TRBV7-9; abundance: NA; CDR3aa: CASSAGDRDYGYTF
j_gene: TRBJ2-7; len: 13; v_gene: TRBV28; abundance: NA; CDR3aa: CASTPGQGGEQYF
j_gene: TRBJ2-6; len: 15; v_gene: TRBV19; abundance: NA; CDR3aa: CASTQGRSGANVLTF
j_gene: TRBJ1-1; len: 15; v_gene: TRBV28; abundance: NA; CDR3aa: CASSLTARVNTEAFF
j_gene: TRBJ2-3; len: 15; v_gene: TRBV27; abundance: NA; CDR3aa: CASSFWRGNTDTQYF
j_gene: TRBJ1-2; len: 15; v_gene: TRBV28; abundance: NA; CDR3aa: CASRSQVPTAYGYTF
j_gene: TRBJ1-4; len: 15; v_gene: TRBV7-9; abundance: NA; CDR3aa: CASSFLHRPNEKLFF
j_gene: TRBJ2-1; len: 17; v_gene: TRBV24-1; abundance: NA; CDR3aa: CATSKGLAGSLQYEQFF
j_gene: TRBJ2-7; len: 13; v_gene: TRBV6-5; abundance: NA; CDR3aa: CASSYGWQDEQYF
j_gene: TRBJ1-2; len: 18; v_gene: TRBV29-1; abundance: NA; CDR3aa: CSVEVDYRDRGPGYGYTF
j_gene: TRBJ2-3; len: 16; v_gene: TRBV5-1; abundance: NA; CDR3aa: CASSFEPRPPGDTQYF
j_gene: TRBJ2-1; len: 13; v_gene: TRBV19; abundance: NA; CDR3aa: CASSETGDNEQFF